One sample yielded the 27 T cell receptor beta chains listed below, sequenced in a study of blood T cell repertoires in COVID-19. Sequenced by immunoSEQ multiplex PCR; TCRdb stores in-frame clones only, minus some. Among approximately 91,000 clones listed, approximately 90% were seen once. Material: peripheral blood. These receptors were obtained from a man between 65 and 80 years old with acute or convalescent COVID-19.

CDR3 DNA sequence: TGTGCCAGCAGCCCGGGACAGGGGCCTTTTCAGCCCCAGCATTTT. It yields the protein CASSPGQGPFQPQHF. The gene calls are TRBV2 and TRBJ1-5; 10 positions agree with TRBD1. CDR3 length: 15 residues. Looked up from germline, CDR1 is SNHLY and CDR2 is FYNNEI. J was trimmed by 6 bases and V by 6 bases; bases with no gene match: 8.

The chain uses TRBV6-6 and TRBJ2-3, with 9 bases lining up with TRBD1. Per the germline V gene, CDR1 is MNHNY and CDR2 is SVGAGI (reference sequence). This CDR3 is 15 amino acids long. V was pared by 2 bases and J by 1 base, with 1 base of the junction left unmatched. The CDR3 DNA is TGTGCCAGCAGTTACCGGGACAGGGGCACAGATACGCAGTATTTT. Translation: CASSYRDRGTDTQYF.

The chain uses TRBV28 and TRBJ1-3; 8 positions match TRBD1. Germline CDR1 is MDHEN and CDR2 is SYDVKM. The CDR3 covers 20 residues. J was trimmed by 2 bases and V by 0 bases; bases with no gene match: 15. CDR3 DNA: TGTGCCAGCAGTTTATGGACGACCCCCCGGAAACAGGGGGCTGGAAACACCATATATTTT. Amino acids: CASSLWTTPRKQGAGNTIYF.

This clone was picked up one time. The chain employs TRBV15 and TRBJ2-5; the match to TRBD2 covers 12 bases. Germline-derived CDR1 and CDR2 are LNHNV and YYDKDF (reference sequence). The CDR3 is 15 residues long. V trimming: 5 bases; J trimming: 7 bases; junction bases outside the gene matches: 8. Written as DNA, the CDR3 is TGTGCCACCAGCCGCCCGGGACTAGCGGGCGGGACCCAGTACTTC. It encodes CATSRPGLAGGTQYF.

CDR3 DNA sequence: TGTGCCAGCAGTATCTTACCCAAACAGGGGTACGAGCAGTACTTC. Its protein product is CASSILPKQGYEQYF. V is TRBV28 and J is TRBJ2-7; 7 bases fit TRBD1. The CDR3 is 15 amino acids. Germline-derived CDR1 and CDR2 are MDHEN and SYDVKM. With 5 bases clipped from V and 4 bases from J, the junction kept 11 bases outside the gene matches.

This sequence joins TRBV2 and TRBJ2-7; 9 bases map to TRBD2. V was clipped by 1 base and J by 3 bases; unmatched bases: 4. This CDR3 spans 15 amino acids. The germline gives CDR1 SNHLY, CDR2 FYNNEI. The CDR3: CASSEGLAGIYEQYV. The CDR3 DNA reads as TGTGCCAGCAGTGAAGGGCTAGCGGGGATCTACGAGCAGTACGTC.

The CDR3 region is CASSGTGGEYF. The CDR3 DNA reads as TGCGCCAGCAGTGGGACAGGGGGCGAGTATTTT. This sequence joins TRBV10-2 and TRBJ2-3; 11 bases are shared with TRBD1. The CDR3 has 11 amino acids. The germline V gene encodes CDR1 WSHSY and CDR2 SAAADI. V shed 4 bases, J shed 13 bases, and the junction held 1 base outside the gene matches.

The chain is built from TRBV7-8 and TRBJ2-1; 7 bases map to TRBD2. Germline CDR1 SGHVS, CDR2 FQNEAQ. This CDR3 comprises 14 residues. V was pared by 5 bases and J by 4 bases, with 5 bases of the junction left unmatched. The CDR3 DNA is TGTGCCAGCAGCCCCAGCGGGGTATACAATGAGCAGTTCTTC. It codes for CASSPSGVYNEQFF.

The V call is TRBV12-2, the J call TRBJ1-1; no DNA check was done on the table's D call, TRBD1. TRBV12-2 is a documented pseudogene. The length of the CDR3 is 17 residues. The CDR3: CASRLNCNDITNTEAFF. Here the CDR3 DNA reads TGTGCAAGTCGCTTAAACTGCAACGACATAACAAACACTGAAGCTTTCTTT.

V usage is TRBV7-8 and J usage is TRBJ1-5; unclear D gene. Germline V CDR1 and CDR2: SGHVS, FQNEAQ. This CDR3 contains 14 residues. The V gene lost 3 bases and the J gene lost 7 bases, with 13 bases spanning the gap. In DNA, the CDR3 is TGTGCCAGCAGCTTTTTTGAGGCGGGCCAGCCCCAGCATTTT. It is translated as CASSFFEAGQPQHF.

This rearrangement joins TRBV30 to TRBJ1-1; D uncertain. V lost 0 bases, J lost 2 bases, and 10 bases lay in between. Germline V CDR1 and CDR2: GTSNPN, SVGIG (reference sequence). The CDR3 spans 14 residues. The DNA of the CDR3 is TGTGCCTGGAGTGTAACCAGACTCAACACTGAAGCTTTCTTT. As protein: CAWSVTRLNTEAFF.

The chain uses TRBV11-2 and TRBJ2-7; 10 nucleotides match TRBD1. The CDR3 extends over 14 amino acids. The germline V gene has CDR1 SGHAT and CDR2 FQNNGV. With 4 bases clipped from V and 4 bases from J, the junction kept 4 bases outside the gene matches. CDR3 amino acids: CASSSRDRGYEQYF. The DNA of the CDR3 is TGTGCCAGCAGCTCCCGGGACAGGGGATACGAGCAGTACTTC.

The V and J genes are TRBV10-2 and TRBJ2-2; TRBD1 might be the D (6 bases). Germline V gene sequence: CDR1 WSHSY, CDR2 SAAADI. V was clipped by 7 bases and J by 6 bases, with 12 bases between them. The CDR3 is made up of 13 amino acids. CDR3 sequence: CASTEGVAGELFF. The CDR3 region has the DNA TGCGCCAGCACCGAGGGGGTGGCCGGGGAGCTGTTTTTT.

The chain links TRBV19 to TRBJ1-1; D possibly corresponds to TRBD1 (6 bases). Germline loops: CDR1 LNHDA, CDR2 SQIVND (reference sequence). V was pared by 5 bases and J by 1 base, with 11 bases between. CDR3 length equals 14 residues. CDR3 sequence: CASSPRGANTEAFF. The CDR3 DNA reads TGTGCCAGTAGTCCCCGGGGGGCGAACACTGAAGCTTTCTTT.

This chain uses TRBV6-5 with TRBJ2-4, with 7 bases matching TRBD1. In germline, CDR1 is MNHEY, CDR2 SVGAGI. This CDR3 comprises 15 residues. The ends lost 5 bases at V and 6 bases at J; junction bases unmatched: 10. The chain's CDR3 is CASSPRWDRTNIQYF. Written as DNA, the CDR3 is TGTGCCAGCAGTCCCCGATGGGACAGAACAAACATTCAGTACTTC.

This clone was detected once. The chain carries TRBV4-1 and TRBJ1-2, with D perhaps matching TRBD1 (6 bases). This CDR3 is built from 15 residues. Germline V lookup: CDR1 MGHRA, CDR2 YSYEKL. Trimming stripped 1 base from V and 6 bases from J, with 15 bases between. CDR3 sequence (DNA): TGCGCCAGCAGCCAAGTTGGACAGTTAGATAATGGCTACACCTTC. The encoded protein is CASSQVGQLDNGYTF.

The chain combines TRBV5-6 with TRBJ2-2; 13 bases map to TRBD2. CDR3 length: 18 residues. V trimming: 4 bases; J trimming: 0 bases; junction bases outside the gene matches: 6. Germline CDR1 SGHDT, CDR2 YYEEEE. CDR3 nucleotide sequence: TGTGCCAGCAGCACCCCACTAGCGGGGGGGTCGAACACCGGGGAGCTGTTTTTT. Residues: CASSTPLAGGSNTGELFF.

The rearrangement links TRBV13 to TRBJ1-1; 7 bases are shared with TRBD1. Losses at the gene ends were 3 bases for V and 4 bases for J; bases not matched to a gene: 8. This CDR3 region has 15 residues. Per the germline V gene, CDR1 is PRHDT and CDR2 is FYEKMQ (reference sequence). The CDR3, as DNA: TGTGCCAGCAGCTTTTATCAACAGGGGATCACTGAAGCTTTCTTT. Its protein product is CASSFYQQGITEAFF.

Turning to this clone: The junction departs from germline at one end; a sequencing error may be responsible. The chain couples TRBV29-1 to TRBJ2-2; tentative D call: TRBD2 (7 bases). The CDR3 is 16 residues long. CDR1 is SQVTM and CDR2 is ANQGSEA in the germline V gene. CDR3 in amino acids: CSAEAGHQGPTGELFF. In DNA, the CDR3 is TGCAGCGCTGAAGCGGGACATCAAGGGCCCACCGGGGAGCTGTTTTTT.

The chain uses TRBV5-6 and TRBJ2-3; TRBD2 might be the D (5 bases). Germline CDR1 SGHDT, CDR2 YYEEEE. V dropped 4 bases and J dropped 0 bases, with 12 bases sitting between them. The CDR3 totals 15 residues. Written as DNA, the CDR3 is TGTGCCAGCAGCCCGCTGAGGGCCAGCACAGATACGCAGTATTTT. Amino acid sequence: CASSPLRASTDTQYF.

The V and J genes are TRBV28 and TRBJ1-5; 7 nucleotides match TRBD1. The J segment lost 3 bases and the V segment lost 5 bases, leaving 16 bases of the junction unmatched. Per the germline V gene, CDR1 is MDHEN and CDR2 is SYDVKM. The CDR3 is 18 residues long. CDR3 region: CASSGVFGTVNFNQPQHF. The CDR3, as DNA: TGTGCCAGCAGTGGGGTATTCGGGACAGTAAATTTCAATCAGCCCCAGCATTTT.

This rearrangement joins TRBV6-1 to TRBJ1-4; unclear D gene. This CDR3 has 15 residues. The V end lost 3 bases, the J end lost 8 bases, and 16 bases lay between the germline ends. Germline V lookup: CDR1 MNHNS, CDR2 SASEGT. The CDR3 DNA reads TGTGCCAGCAGTGACCCCGGCCAGGCAAAAGAAAAACTGTTTTTT. It encodes CASSDPGQAKEKLFF.

The V and J genes are TRBV5-1 and TRBJ1-6, with TRBD1 identical over 10 bases. V shed 3 bases, J shed 10 bases, and the junction held 10 bases outside the gene matches. Germline CDR1 and CDR2: SGHRS and YFSETQ. This CDR3 contains 16 residues. The CDR3 protein is CASSWSGTGVKSPLHF. The DNA of the CDR3 is TGCGCCAGCAGCTGGTCCGGGACAGGGGTAAAATCACCCCTCCACTTT.

This chain uses TRBV5-1 with TRBJ1-5; D perhaps matches TRBD1 (6 bases). V was shortened by 3 bases and J by 0 bases, with 10 bases between the two germline ends. Germline V gene data show CDR1 as SGHRS and CDR2 as YFSETQ. The CDR3 runs to 15 residues. Here the CDR3 reads CASSWTDNSNQPQHF. CDR3 sequence (DNA): TGCGCCAGCAGCTGGACAGACAATAGCAATCAGCCCCAGCATTTT.

This sequence joins TRBV7-3 and TRBJ1-2; 12 bases line up with TRBD1. Per germline, CDR1 SGHTA and CDR2 FQGTGA. V lost 5 bases, J lost 4 bases, and 8 bases stayed unmatched. The CDR3 has 16 amino acids. The CDR3 here is CASSQYGTGGAYGYTF. CDR3 nucleotide sequence: TGTGCCAGCAGCCAGTACGGGACAGGGGGCGCCTATGGCTACACCTTC.

The chain links TRBV2 to TRBJ2-5, with TRBD2 matching 7 bases. The trim removed 8 bases at V and 1 base at J, leaving 1 base unmatched. CDR3 length: 12 residues. Per germline, CDR1 SNHLY and CDR2 FYNNEI. The CDR3 is CASGGVQETQYF. DNA for the CDR3: TGTGCCAGCGGGGGGGTCCAAGAGACCCAGTACTTC.

This clone was observed a single time. The rearrangement uses TRBV11-2 and TRBJ1-1; D possibly corresponds to TRBD1 (6 bases). Germline V gives CDR1 SGHAT, CDR2 FQNNGV. This CDR3 spans 16 amino acids. Trimming pared 5 bases from V and 0 bases from J, leaving 16 bases between. The CDR3 sequence is CASSHGRGSMNTEAFF. Here the CDR3 DNA reads TGTGCCAGCAGCCACGGCAGGGGATCCATGAACACTGAAGCTTTCTTT. The full variable domain, its missing parts supplied by reference TRBV11-2 and TRBJ1-1, is EAGVAQSPRYKIIEKRQSVAFWCNPISGHATLYWYQQILGQGPKLLIQFQNNGVVDDSQLPKDRFSAERLKGVDSTLKIQPAKLEDSAVYLCASSHGRGSMNTEAFFGQGTRLTVV.